The 21 T cell receptor beta chains listed next were all sequenced from one sample in a study of blood T cell repertoires in COVID-19. Sequenced by immunoSEQ multiplex PCR; TCRdb stores in-frame clones only, minus some. The sample holds roughly 70,000 clones; about 80% are singletons and the top ten take about 5%. The sample taken for sequencing was peripheral blood. All receptors derive from a woman aged 55-70 years with acute or convalescent COVID-19.

The chain has TRBV6-5 and TRBJ1-3; D gene unclear. This CDR3 spans 16 amino acids. The V and J ends lost 4 bases and 0 bases respectively, with 13 bases between them. Germline V CDR1 and CDR2: MNHEY, SVGAGI. The CDR3 sequence is CASSSSAGYSGNTIYF. The CDR3 DNA sequence: TGTGCCAGCAGTTCCAGTGCAGGTTACTCTGGAAACACCATATATTTT.

This chain uses TRBV19 with TRBJ1-1, with D unresolved. V was cut by 1 base and J by 1 base, with 7 bases left in between. The CDR3 runs to 14 residues. CDR1 is LNHDA, CDR2 SQIVND, per germline (reference sequence). This chain's CDR3 is CASSIAAGNTEAFF. For the CDR3, the DNA is TGTGCCAGTAGTATAGCGGCAGGGAACACTGAAGCTTTCTTT.

CDR3 residues: CASYPGQETDTQYF. For the CDR3, the DNA is TGCGCCAGCTATCCGGGACAGGAGACAGATACGCAGTATTTT. The chain uses TRBV5-1 and TRBJ2-3; 8 positions match TRBD1. The germline CDR1 and CDR2 sequences are SGHRS and YFSETQ. Losses at the gene ends were 7 bases for V and 3 bases for J; bases not matched to a gene: 7. This CDR3 has 14 amino acids.

The chain has TRBV12-3 or TRBV12-4 and TRBJ2-1; maybe TRBD1 (5 bases). This CDR3 spans 12 amino acids. The V end lost 7 bases, the J end lost 10 bases, and 14 bases lay between the germline ends. DNA for the CDR3: TGTGCCAGCACCCTGGGGCGCGGCGAGCAGTTCTTC. Translating it yields CASTLGRGEQFF.

V and J are TRBV5-1 and TRBJ1-1; D is ambiguous. V dropped 0 bases and J dropped 0 bases, with 9 bases sitting between them. Looked up from germline, CDR1 is SGHRS and CDR2 is YFSETQ. The CDR3 loop spans 15 amino acids. The chain's CDR3 is CASSLGGAMNTEAFF. The CDR3 region has the DNA TGCGCCAGCAGCTTGGGGGGAGCGATGAACACTGAAGCTTTCTTT.

The chain joins TRBV7-3 to TRBJ2-2, with D possibly TRBD2 on 6 matching bases. This CDR3 region has 15 residues. Germline V gene data show CDR1 as SGHTA and CDR2 as FQGTGA. The germline V and J ends were trimmed by 6 bases and 3 bases, with 14 bases remaining between them. CDR3 residues: CASSPIPGDTGELFF. In nucleotides, the CDR3 is TGTGCCAGCAGTCCTATTCCGGGGGACACCGGGGAGCTGTTTTTT. Looking up the rest from reference TRBV7-3 and TRBJ2-2 gives the full variable domain: GAGVSQTPSNKVTEKGKYVELRCDPISGHTALYWYRQSLGQGPEFLIYFQGTGAADDSGLPNDRFFAVRPEGSVSTLKIQRTERGDSAVYLCASSPIPGDTGELFFGEGSRLTVL.

V gene TRBV5-1 combines with J gene TRBJ1-3; D gene ambiguous. Trimming removed 3 bases from V and 0 bases from J, with 10 bases in between. There are 15 residues in the CDR3. Germline-derived CDR1 and CDR2 are SGHRS and YFSETQ. CDR3: CASSYGPSSGNTIYF. The CDR3 nucleotides read TGCGCCAGCAGCTATGGGCCGAGCTCTGGAAACACCATATATTTT.

CDR3: CASSQDLDERGYTF. The CDR3 nucleotides read TGTGCCAGCAGCCAAGATCTGGACGAGCGGGGCTACACCTTC. The chain is built from TRBV3-1 (or the pseudogene TRBV3-2) and TRBJ1-2; no reliable D call. Trimming removed 0 bases at V and 8 bases at J, with 13 bases between. This CDR3 has 14 amino acids. Germline V gives CDR1 LGHDT, CDR2 YNNKEL (reference sequence).

This chain uses TRBV6-1 with TRBJ1-3; D is perhaps TRBD1 (5 bases). Germline V CDR1 and CDR2: MNHNS, SASEGT. V lost 3 bases and J lost 9, with 12 bases in between. The CDR3 consists of 13 residues. Here the CDR3 DNA reads TGTGCCAGCAGTGAGGGGCTTCGTGCCACCATATATTTT. Amino acid sequence: CASSEGLRATIYF.

The chain has TRBV6-1 and TRBJ2-7, with 12 bases that match TRBD1. Germline trimming cut 2 bases from V and 6 bases from J; bases unmatched to any gene: 11. Germline V gene lookup returns CDR1 MNHNS and CDR2 SASEGT. The CDR3 contains 17 residues. The CDR3 coding sequence is TGTGCCAGCAGTGAAATCGGTGTCGGGACAGGGGGCGGCGAGCAGTACTTC. It encodes CASSEIGVGTGGGEQYF.

V is TRBV18 and J is TRBJ2-7; possible D gene TRBD1, 7 bases. V was cut by 3 bases and J by 3 bases, with 21 bases left in between. The CDR3 loop spans 17 amino acids. The V gene's germline CDR1 is KGHSH and CDR2 LQKENI. In DNA, the CDR3 is TGTGCCAGCTCACCTAGCGGACAGGAAAAGATAAGCTACGAGCAGTACTTC. This translates into CASSPSGQEKISYEQYF.

The count of this clone is one. The chain combines TRBV19 with TRBJ2-1; D uncertain. CDR1 is LNHDA, CDR2 SQIVND, per germline (reference sequence). V dropped 6 bases and J dropped 5 bases, with 11 bases sitting between them. The CDR3 covers 13 residues. Here the CDR3 DNA reads TGTGCCAGTAGAGCTGGTATCCACAATGAGCAGTTCTTC. The encoded protein is CASRAGIHNEQFF.

V usage is TRBV6-6 and J usage is TRBJ2-1; TRBD2 agrees at 7 bases. With V trimmed by 8 bases and J by 3 bases, 7 bases remained unmatched. This CDR3 is 14 amino acids long. Germline V gene data show CDR1 as MNHNY and CDR2 as SVGAGI (reference sequence). CDR3 sequence (DNA): TGTGCCAGCGGGGGGACTACCCTCTACAATGAGCAGTTCTTC. Encoded protein: CASGGTTLYNEQFF.

This chain uses TRBV5-1 with TRBJ2-7; 9 bases fit TRBD1. Germline CDR1 SGHRS, CDR2 YFSETQ. J lost 3 bases, V lost 4 bases, and 5 bases had no gene match. This CDR3 is 14 amino acids long. CDR3 DNA sequence: TGCGCCAGCAGCAGGACAGGGGAGCACTACGAGCAGTACTTC. It yields the protein CASSRTGEHYEQYF.

This clone was recorded once. The rearrangement joins TRBV6-6 to TRBJ2-7, with 8 bases identical to TRBD2. The germline V gene has CDR1 MNHNY and CDR2 SVGAGI (reference sequence). J gave up 7 bases and V 7 bases, and 9 bases lay outside the gene matches. The length of the CDR3 is 13 residues. The CDR3: CASTSRGAGEQYF. CDR3 DNA sequence: TGTGCCAGCACCTCGCGGGGGGCCGGGGAGCAGTACTTC.

The J gene is TRBJ1-2, the V gene TRBV7-9; D possibly corresponds to TRBD1 (5 bases). The CDR3 extends over 14 amino acids. V lost 5 bases and J 8 bases, leaving 18 bases between the germline ends. CDR1 is SEHNR and CDR2 is FQNEAQ in the germline V gene (reference sequence). The CDR3 DNA reads as TGTGCCAGCAGCCCCGACAGAGGAGTTCAAGGCTACACCTTC. Encoded protein: CASSPDRGVQGYTF.

The chain links TRBV4-1 to TRBJ1-2; D possibly corresponds to TRBD1 (6 bases). Between the trimmed V and J ends, which lost 0 bases and 2 bases, there was a span of 13 bases. This CDR3 region has 16 residues. CDR1 is MGHRA, CDR2 YSYEKL, per germline. Here the CDR3 DNA reads TGCGCCAGCAGCCAAGAGGCGGCAGGGGCAAACTATGGCTACACCTTC. This sequence encodes CASSQEAAGANYGYTF.

The chain carries TRBV4-2 and TRBJ2-1; 13 bases agree with TRBD2. Trimming removed 4 bases from V and 0 bases from J; junction bases left unmatched: 15. The CDR3 contains 21 residues. The germline V gene has CDR1 LGHNA and CDR2 YNFKEQ. The CDR3 sequence is CASSPGPRLAGGLSSYNEQFF. DNA of the CDR3: TGTGCCAGCAGCCCTGGGCCGAGACTAGCGGGGGGCTTGAGCTCCTACAATGAGCAGTTCTTC.

The chain joins TRBV3-1 (or the pseudogene TRBV3-2) to TRBJ2-5; 8 nucleotides align to TRBD2. The CDR3 sequence is 14 residues long. Looked up from germline, CDR1 is LGHDT and CDR2 is YNNKEL (reference sequence). Trimming at V came to 1 base and at J to 2 bases, leaving 0 bases not matched to a gene. The CDR3 DNA sequence: TGTGCCAGCAGCCAAGTAGCGGGGCAAGAGACCCAGTACTTC. It yields the protein CASSQVAGQETQYF.

The V gene is TRBV2, the J gene TRBJ2-3, with D perhaps matching TRBD2 (5 bases). This CDR3 region has 17 residues. The V end lost 6 bases, the J end lost 4 bases, and 23 bases lay between the germline ends. Germline assignment: CDR1 SNHLY and CDR2 FYNNEI. The CDR3 nucleotides are TGTGCCAGCAGCTTGGGGTGGAGCGGAGCCCTCCCAGATACGCAGTATTTT. It translates to CASSLGWSGALPDTQYF. Drawing the rest from reference TRBV2 and TRBJ2-3, the complete variable domain is EPEVTQTPSHQVTQMGQEVILRCVPISNHLYFYWYRQILGQKVEFLVSFYNNEISEKSEIFDDQFSVERPDGSNFTLKIRSTKLEDSAMYFCASSLGWSGALPDTQYFGPGTRLTVL.

The chain employs TRBV4-2 and TRBJ2-4; 12 bases map to TRBD1. CDR1 and CDR2 from the germline V gene are LGHNA and YNFKEQ. The trim removed 0 bases at V and 7 bases at J, leaving 7 bases unmatched. CDR3 length: 17 amino acids. CDR3 coding DNA: TGTGCCAGCAGCCAAGACGGGGGGACAGGGGGCATGAACATTCAGTACTTC. As protein: CASSQDGGTGGMNIQYF.